These 9 T cell receptor beta chains were sequenced from one sample in a study of blood T cell repertoires in COVID-19 (dated by TCRdb to between 2020 and 2021). The library came from the immunoSEQ multiplex PCR assay. The source is immuneACCESS, and TCRdb retained only in-frame sequences with V and J called. Part of the clones is not carried over; for the studies checked, unresolved V genes explain less than half of this, and the remainder is unexplained. This sample is represented by 250,000 or so clones; approximately 85% of them were singletons. The ten largest clones represent under 7% of the sample. The sample comprised PBMCs or T cells enriched from blood (not recorded which). Receptors originate from a woman between 50 and 59 years old who had been exposed to COVID-19.

The chain carries TRBV7-2 and TRBJ2-3; 7 bases align to TRBD2. V was pared by 5 bases and J by 1 base, with 9 bases of the junction left unmatched. CDR1 and CDR2 (germline): SGHTA, FQGNSA. The CDR3 is 16 residues long. CDR3 region: CASSRGGRLRTDTQYF. As DNA, the CDR3 is TGTGCCAGCAGCCGCGGGGGAAGATTGCGCACAGATACGCAGTATTTT.

The gene calls are TRBV3-1 (or the pseudogene TRBV3-2) and TRBJ1-1; D is perhaps TRBD1 (6 bases). The CDR3 runs 15 residues. Germline lookup yields CDR1 LGHDT and CDR2 YNNKEL (reference sequence). V was clipped by 4 bases and J by 5 bases, with 17 bases between them. Here the CDR3 reads CASSLSRGASTEAFF. CDR3 in DNA: TGTGCCAGCAGCCTCTCCAGGGGCGCGAGTACTGAAGCTTTCTTT.

The V gene is TRBV5-1, the J gene TRBJ2-5; D is possibly TRBD2 (5 bases). V lost 0 bases to trimming and J lost 4 bases, with 16 bases between them. The germline V gene encodes CDR1 SGHRS and CDR2 YFSETQ. The CDR3 is 16 residues long. CDR3 bases: TGCGCCAGCAGCTTGGAGGCGAGCGGTAACTCAGAGACCCAGTACTTC. As protein: CASSLEASGNSETQYF.

This clone was counted a single time. The V and J genes are TRBV11-2 and TRBJ1-2; D perhaps matches TRBD1 (6 bases). This CDR3 is built from 15 residues. Germline V gives CDR1 SGHAT, CDR2 FQNNGV. Trimming shortened V by 5 bases and J by 6 bases, and 19 bases separated the two germline ends. CDR3 loop: CASSTTGSNRDGYTF. The CDR3 DNA reads TGTGCCAGCAGCACGACAGGCTCAAACAGGGATGGCTACACCTTC.

A single count supports this clone. J is TRBJ1-2 and V is TRBV12-3 or TRBV12-4, with D tentatively TRBD1 (5 bases). There are 13 residues in the CDR3. V was pared by 7 bases and J by 0 bases, with 9 bases between. The CDR3: CASTWGANYGYTF. As DNA, the CDR3 is TGTGCCAGCACCTGGGGGGCTAACTATGGCTACACCTTC.

The chain is built from TRBV10-3 and TRBJ2-7, with D maybe TRBD2 (5 bases). This CDR3 has 13 amino acids. Germline loops: CDR1 ENHRY, CDR2 SYGVKD. The V end was cut by 2 bases, the J end by 3 bases, with 8 bases between. CDR3 sequence: CAISEQEDYEQYF. CDR3 in DNA: TGTGCCATCAGTGAGCAGGAGGACTACGAGCAGTACTTC.

The chain carries TRBV7-9 and TRBJ2-3; 12 bases are a match to TRBD2. This CDR3 is 19 amino acids long. Germline loops: CDR1 SEHNR, CDR2 FQNEAQ (reference sequence). The junction had 14 bases not matched to a gene; V was cut back by 6 bases and J by 1 base. In DNA, the CDR3 is TGTGCCAGCAGTCCTTCCCCCCTAGCGGGGGGGCAGGGCACAGATACGCAGTATTTT. This codes for CASSPSPLAGGQGTDTQYF.

This chain joins TRBV9 and TRBJ2-3, with D uncertain. The CDR3 consists of 16 residues. V lost 0 bases to trimming and J lost 7 bases, with 18 bases between them. Germline V gives CDR1 SGDLS, CDR2 YYNGEE. CDR3 DNA sequence: TGTGCCAGCAGCGTAGAGTCTCTAGTCTTAGGTAATACGCAGTATTTT. It yields the protein CASSVESLVLGNTQYF.

This chain links TRBV9 with TRBJ2-7; D unresolved. Trimming pared 2 bases from V and 3 bases from J, leaving 15 bases between. Germline assignment: CDR1 SGDLS and CDR2 YYNGEE. This CDR3 region has 15 residues. Here the CDR3 reads CASSVEPTRLYEQYF. The DNA of the CDR3 is TGTGCCAGCAGCGTGGAGCCCACACGCCTCTACGAGCAGTACTTC. Drawing the rest from reference TRBV9 and TRBJ2-7, the complete variable domain is DSGVTQTPKHLITATGQRVTLRCSPRSGDLSVYWYQQSLDQGLQFLIQYYNGEERAKGNILERFSAQQFPDLHSELNLSSLELGDSALYFCASSVEPTRLYEQYFGPGTRLTVT.